Listed below are T cell receptor beta chains from one sample, sequenced in a study of blood T cells in healthy people across ages. From the 5' RACE reads, TCRdb called clonotypes with MiXCR, one entry per CDR3 protein. In the table there are around 1,000,000 distinct CDR3 sequences, 35% to 40% of which are singletons. Sequencing was done on a sample of blood. All receptors derive from a man younger than 30 in good health. CDR3s include the opening cysteine and the closing phenylalanine or tryptophan. The D gene is left open where the match is weak. Clone size is not always given. Where it is, it says once, few, many or a class for expanded clones.

j_call d_call clone_size v_call cdr3_length cdr3_nt cdr3_aa
TRBJ2-1 NA NA TRBV6-2/TRBV6-3 14 TGTGCCAGCAGGAAAGCGCACTTGGTATATGAGCAGTTCTTC CASRKAHLVYEQFF
TRBJ2-3 NA NA TRBV20-1 15 TGCAGTGCTAGAGATCCGGGTCCGCTCACAGATACGCAGTATTTT CSARDPGPLTDTQYF
TRBJ1-2 NA once TRBV25-1 14 TGTGCCAGCAGTGAAGAGTGGGGGATCTATGGCTACACCTTC CASSEEWGIYGYTF
TRBJ1-4 NA NA TRBV20-1 11 TGCAGTGCCCGTTCTAGGGAAAAACTGTTTTTT CSARSREKLFF
TRBJ2-3 NA few TRBV7-2 15 TGTGCCAGCAGCTCCAGAACTAGTACTTTCGATACGCAGTATTTT CASSSRTSTFDTQYF
TRBJ2-5 NA NA TRBV5-1 13 TGCGCCAGCAGCTTGGTAGGTATCCGGGCGCAGTACTTC CASSLVGIRAQYF
TRBJ1-6 NA NA TRBV6-5 15 TGTGCCAGCAGTTACTCGATCGGGCAGAATTCACCCCTCCACTTT CASSYSIGQNSPLHF
TRBJ1-1 NA NA TRBV2 13 TGTGCCAGCGGTGCCAGGGGAGACACTGAAGCTTTCTTT CASGARGDTEAFF
TRBJ1-1 NA many TRBV6-5 12 TGTGCCAGCAGTTCCTTGTACACTGAAGCTTTCTTT CASSSLYTEAFF
TRBJ1-1 TRBD1 NA TRBV4-1 15 TGCGCCAGCAGCCATGGGGACAGGCAGAACACTGAAGCTTTCTTT CASSHGDRQNTEAFF
TRBJ2-3 NA NA TRBV4-1 13 TGCACCAGCAGCCAAGCGGTCGGGACTCCGCAGTATTTT CTSSQAVGTPQYF
TRBJ1-2 NA NA TRBV4-3 15 TGCGCCAGCAGCCAAGAATTATCGCTGGTCTATGGCTACACCTTC CASSQELSLVYGYTF
TRBJ2-2 NA few TRBV27 15 TGTGCCAGCAGTTTGTGGCAGGCCAGAACCGGGGAGCTGTTTTTT CASSLWQARTGELFF
TRBJ2-7 NA many TRBV12-3/TRBV12-4 12 TGTGCCAGCAGCTTAGGTCGGTACGAGCAGTACTTC CASSLGRYEQYF
TRBJ1-1 NA NA TRBV27 18 TGTGCCAGCAGTTTAAAGACAGGAGGAACCCTCATGAACACTGAAGCTTTCTTT CASSLKTGGTLMNTEAFF
TRBJ2-1 NA NA TRBV12-3/TRBV12-4 14 TGTGCCAGCAGCAGAGACGGGCGGGGGCTTGAGCAGTTCTTC CASSRDGRGLEQFF
TRBJ1-2 NA NA TRBV9 14 TGTGCCAGCAACGCCCCGTCGGGATACTATGGCTACACCTTC CASNAPSGYYGYTF
TRBJ1-2 TRBD1 few TRBV20-1 15 TGCAGTGCTCCGGTACCGGGACAGGGGATCTATGGCTACACCTTC CSAPVPGQGIYGYTF
TRBJ2-5 TRBD2 NA TRBV4-1 17 TGCGCCAGCAGTTCCGCAACTAGCGGGGACCTCACGGGGGAGCAGTACTTC CASSSATSGDLTGEQYF
TRBJ2-1 TRBD1 NA TRBV28 14 TGTGCCAGCAGTAGCAGGGGGCCGGGCAATGAGCAGTTCTTC CASSSRGPGNEQFF
TRBJ1-5 NA many TRBV6-2/TRBV6-3 14 TGTGCCAGCAGTTACCTGGGGACGAGTCAGCCCCAGCATTTT CASSYLGTSQPQHF
TRBJ2-1 NA NA TRBV4-2 15 TGTGCCAGCAGCCAAGGGAACAGGTTCTACAATGAGCAGTTCTTC CASSQGNRFYNEQFF
TRBJ2-1 NA few TRBV7-2 17 TGTGCCAGCAGCTTCCGGGACGACGTCAGCTCCTACAATGAGCAGTTCTTC CASSFRDDVSSYNEQFF
TRBJ2-7 TRBD2 NA TRBV5-1 12 TGCGCCGGCAGCTTGGGGGGGGACGAGCAGTACTTC CAGSLGGDEQYF
TRBJ2-2 TRBD2 NA TRBV12-3/TRBV12-4 19 TGTGCCAGCAGGGACGATGGGACTAGCGGGGGGTATAACACCGGGGAGCTGTTTTTT CASRDDGTSGGYNTGELFF
TRBJ1-1 NA few TRBV4-2 15 TGTGCCAGCAGCCAAGGTCAGGCCCAGACTAAAGAAGCTTTCTTT CASSQGQAQTKEAFF
TRBJ1-1 NA NA TRBV4-1 13 TGCGCCAGCAGCCAAGCAGCCCTGACTGAAGCTTTCTTT CASSQAALTEAFF
TRBJ1-2 TRBD1 once TRBV28 15 TGTGCCAGCAGTTTACACAGGGGGCCTAACTATGGCTACACCTTC CASSLHRGPNYGYTF
TRBJ2-3 NA few TRBV5-1 16 TGCGCCAGCAGCTTGTTTGGCCAGGGCGAGACAGATACGCAGTATTTT CASSLFGQGETDTQYF
TRBJ2-7 NA once TRBV3-1 16 TGTGCCAGCAGCCAAGACGGAGGGCCCACTCCCTACGAGCAGTACTTC CASSQDGGPTPYEQYF
TRBJ2-3 NA few TRBV20-1 16 TGCAGTGCTAGTTTTTTGGCGGGGGCCCGCACAGATACGCAGTATTTT CSASFLAGARTDTQYF
TRBJ2-7 NA NA TRBV4-1 12 TGCGCCAGCAGCCATCCCCGGGGCGAGCAGTACTTC CASSHPRGEQYF
TRBJ1-5 NA NA TRBV20-1 14 TGCAGTGCTACGACTAGGACAGCCAATCAGCCCCAGCATTTT CSATTRTANQPQHF
TRBJ1-1 TRBD1 NA TRBV6-9 16 TGTGCCAGCCAAAACCCAGACAGGGCGTTTAGAACTGAAGCTTTCTTT CASQNPDRAFRTEAFF
TRBJ2-7 NA few TRBV21-1 14 TGTGCCAGCAGCAAACGCCGGTTTGGGAACGAGCAGTACTTC CASSKRRFGNEQYF
TRBJ1-2 NA few TRBV19 15 TGTGCCAGTAGTATAGCGTGGAGGACAGAATATGGCTACACCTTC CASSIAWRTEYGYTF
TRBJ2-7 TRBD1 few TRBV20-1 13 TGCAGTGCTAGAGGGACAGGGGGCTACGAGCAGTACTTC CSARGTGGYEQYF
TRBJ2-1 TRBD2 few TRBV20-1 17 TGCAGTGCTAGCCTCCCGACTAGCGGGGGCCCCTACAATGAGCAGTTCTTC CSASLPTSGGPYNEQFF
TRBJ2-7 NA NA TRBV5-8 14 TGTGCCAGCAGCTTTCAGGGTATATACAATGAGCAGTACTTC CASSFQGIYNEQYF
TRBJ2-1 TRBD2 NA TRBV2 15 TGTGCCAGCAGTGAATCTAGCGGGGCTTACAATGAGCAGTTCTTC CASSESSGAYNEQFF
TRBJ1-2 NA NA TRBV11-2 14 TGTGCCAGCAGCTGGAGCGGGGCCATAAAGGGCTACACCTTC CASSWSGAIKGYTF
TRBJ1-1 NA once TRBV7-2 15 TGTGCCAGCAGCCCACCGGGGGGCGCCGTGATAAAGGTTTTCTTT CASSPPGGAVIKVFF
TRBJ1-4 NA NA TRBV7-2 15 TGTGCCAGCAGCCTAAGGTCTACAACTAATGAAAAACTGTTTTTT CASSLRSTTNEKLFF
TRBJ1-2 TRBD1 NA TRBV27 14 TGTACCAGCAGTTTTGGACAGGGGGCGTCTGGCTACACCTTC CTSSFGQGASGYTF
TRBJ2-7 TRBD1 few TRBV4-3 14 TGCGCCAGCAGCCGGATTTCGACAGGGGAGGCCCAGTACTTC CASSRISTGEAQYF
TRBJ2-3 NA once TRBV13 17 TGTGCCAGCAGCTTAGGCCGGGGCAGGGGCGCCCCAGATACGCAGTATTTT CASSLGRGRGAPDTQYF
TRBJ1-6 NA few TRBV30 13 TGTGCCTGGAGTGCACAGGATAATTCACCCCTCCACTTT CAWSAQDNSPLHF
TRBJ1-2 TRBD1 NA TRBV27 16 TGTGCCAGCAGATATAATCGGCAGGGGGCAAACTATGGCTACACCTTC CASRYNRQGANYGYTF
TRBJ1-4 NA NA TRBV7-2 16 TGTGCCAGCAACTACGCTGGACTTTTCCCTAATGAAAAACTGTTTTTT CASNYAGLFPNEKLFF
TRBJ2-5 NA NA TRBV6-4 11 TGTGCCATCGCGGTTGGGGAGACCCAGTACTTC CAIAVGETQYF
TRBJ1-2 TRBD1 few TRBV7-2 17 TGTGCCAGCAGCTTAGCGGTCGGGACAGATTTTAACTATGGCTACACCTTC CASSLAVGTDFNYGYTF
TRBJ2-5 TRBD1 NA TRBV10-3 14 TGTGCCATCAGTGCGGGACAGATTTACAATGAGCAGTACTTC CAISAGQIYNEQYF
TRBJ1-5 NA NA TRBV6-6 14 TGTGCCAGCAGTTCGGACGGAGACAATCAGCCCCAGCATTTT CASSSDGDNQPQHF
TRBJ2-4 TRBD1 NA TRBV6-2/TRBV6-3 13 TGTGCCAGCAAGTCCTATCCGACAGGGAAGTCGTACTTC CASKSYPTGKSYF
TRBJ1-2 NA NA TRBV28 13 TGTGCCAGCAGTTTGGTGGCCAGTTATGGCTACACCTTC CASSLVASYGYTF